This entry is about one TCR beta chain. Without the conserved terminal phenylalanine or tryptophan, this CDR3 likely stems from a read error. The entry originates in a study of cytomegalovirus exposure and HLA in healthy donors. It was with 60 Vbeta and 13 Jbeta primers that the PCR ran. Produced via immunoSEQ multiplex PCR; TCRdb's table is partial and in-frame only. The data hold about 160,000 clones, with around 67% observed a single time. Germline lookup yields CDR1 GTSNPN and CDR2 SVGIG (reference sequence). This CDR3 has 14 residues. The ends were cut back, 3 bases at V and 1 base at J, with 10 bases in the middle.

Sequences were obtained from PBMCs. This clonotype was sampled from a woman between 18 and 29 years old in good health and CMV-seropositive. This chain joins TRBV30 and TRBJ1-3, with a possible D match to TRBD1 (6 bases). The chain's CDR3 is CAWRGQGSGNTIYL. The CDR3, as DNA: TGTGCCTGGAGAGGGCAGGGGTCTGGAAACACCATATATCTT.